This entry concerns a single TCR beta chain. J lost 2 bases, V lost 7 bases, and 3 bases had no gene match. Per the germline V gene, CDR1 is SGHRS and CDR2 is YFSETQ. The CDR3 is 13 amino acids. Authors' processing steps: Amplifying reference gene primers gave estimates of nucleated cell counts. Clones were sequenced by immunoSEQ multiplex PCR, and TCRdb holds only the in-frame ones, with some missing. The V and J calls and clone size come from that table; D and trimming were worked out from the DNA. The sample records 70,000 to 85,000 clones, under 95% being singletons. This entry belongs to a study of blood T cell repertoires in COVID-19. Across the whole study: COVID-19 samples from acute and convalescent phases originated in the United States, Italy and Spain. Sources were T cells, B-cell-depleted T cells, or PBMCs; the material itself was cDNA or gDNA.

The material sequenced was peripheral blood. The rearrangement joins TRBV5-1 to TRBJ1-2, with TRBD1 matching over 9 bases. This receptor was identified in a woman in her fifties or sixties with active COVID-19. CDR3 in amino acids: CASGTGGNYGYTF. DNA for the CDR3: TGCGCCAGCGGAACAGGGGGCAACTATGGCTACACCTTC. The full variable domain, completed using reference TRBV5-1 and TRBJ1-2, is KAGVTQTPRYLIKTRGQQVTLSCSPISGHRSVSWYQQTPGQGLQFLFEYFSETQRNKGNFPGRFSGRQFSNSRSEMNVSTLELGDSALYLCASGTGGNYGYTFGSGTRLTVV.